Listed below are T cell receptor beta chains from one sample, sequenced in a study of T cell responses to AZD1222 COVID-19 vaccine. Only in-frame clones appear in the TCRdb table, and some are missing; sequencing was by immunoSEQ multiplex PCR. The sample yields about 120,000 clones, roughly 84% seen once. The material sequenced was peripheral blood, taken on day 0 of AZD1222 vaccination. Receptors originate from an adult in good health. The CDR3 runs from the conserved cysteine through the conserved F or W. A D gene is named only where the DNA matches it firmly. Some rows mark clone size as missing; the rest say once, few, many or name a class of expanded clone.

-	-	TRBV6-5	TRBJ2-1	CASSYSSGSEEFF	TGTGCCAGCAGTTACTCATCCGGGTCGGAGGAGTTCTTC
-	-	TRBV9	TRBJ1-1	CASSLTGNTEAFF	TGTGCCAGCAGCCTCACAGGGAACACTGAAGCTTTCTTT
-	-	TRBV28	TRBJ2-3	CASWGRNTDTQYF	TGTGCCAGCTGGGGCAGGAACACAGATACGCAGTATTTT
-	TRBD1	TRBV2	TRBJ1-1	CASRHLTGENTEAFF	TGTGCCAGCAGGCACTTGACAGGGGAGAACACTGAAGCTTTCTTT
-	TRBD1	TRBV27	TRBJ1-6	CASSLGQVNSPLHF	TGTGCCAGCAGTTTAGGACAGGTGAATTCACCCCTCCACTTT
-	-	TRBV1	TRBJ2-7	CTSSQVSGEPTYEQYF	TGCACCAGCAGCCAAGTCTCGGGGGAACCCACCTACGAGCAGTACTTC
-	-	TRBV7-3	TRBJ2-1	CASSSHHEQFF	TGTGCCAGCAGCTCCCATCATGAGCAGTTCTTC
few	-	TRBV21-1	TRBJ1-5	CASNNRGEVQPQHF	TGTGCCAGCAATAACAGGGGGGAGGTTCAGCCCCAGCATTTT
-	TRBD2	TRBV5-4	TRBJ2-1	CASSLRTSGGYNEQFF	TGTGCCAGCAGCTTGAGGACTAGCGGGGGATACAATGAGCAGTTCTTC
-	-	TRBV7-7	TRBJ2-3	CASSLGQITDTQYF	TGTGCCAGCAGCTTAGGACAAATCACAGATACGCAGTATTTT
-	-	TRBV9	TRBJ1-5	CASSVQGGNQPQHF	TGTGCCAGCAGCGTACAAGGGGGCAATCAGCCCCAGCATTTT
-	TRBD1	TRBV7-2	TRBJ2-1	CASSLQGATLGDEQFF	TGTGCCAGCAGCTTACAGGGGGCCACCTTGGGGGATGAGCAGTTCTTC
-	-	TRBV29-1	TRBJ1-2	CSVYRFDYGYTF	TGCAGCGTTTATCGGTTTGACTATGGCTACACCTTC
-	-	TRBV6-5	TRBJ1-3	CASSTKRPSGNTIYF	TGTGCCAGCAGTACGAAAAGGCCCTCTGGAAACACCATATATTTT
-	TRBD1	TRBV25-1	TRBJ1-2	CASSERGQGLRGYTF	TGTGCCAGCAGTGAAAGAGGACAGGGCCTTCGTGGCTACACCTTC
-	-	TRBV27	TRBJ1-5	CASSLGPHGYNQPQHF	TGTGCCAGCAGTTTAGGTCCCCACGGCTACAATCAGCCCCAGCATTTT
once	-	TRBV12-3/TRBV12-4	TRBJ1-1	CASGYGVTEAFF	TGTGCCAGCGGGTACGGGGTAACTGAAGCTTTCTTT
-	-	TRBV18	TRBJ1-2	CASSPPSHGDDGYTF	TGTGCCAGCTCACCACCGAGTCACGGGGACGATGGCTACACCTTC
-	-	TRBV9	TRBJ1-1	CASSGPGSTEAFF	TGTGCCAGCAGCGGGCCAGGGAGCACTGAAGCTTTCTTT
-	TRBD2	TRBV27	TRBJ2-5	CASSTPGGGQETQYF	TGTGCCAGCAGCACCCCGGGCGGGGGCCAAGAGACCCAGTACTTC
-	-	TRBV9	TRBJ2-2	CASSVAGAYTGELFF	TGTGCCAGCAGCGTAGCAGGGGCCTACACCGGGGAGCTGTTTTTT
-	-	TRBV7-2	TRBJ2-1	CASSSYNNEQFF	TGTGCCAGCAGCTCCTACAACAATGAGCAGTTCTTC
-	-	TRBV3-1/TRBV3-2	TRBJ1-2	CASSQDLVNQYGYTF	TGTGCCAGCAGCCAAGATTTGGTAAACCAGTATGGCTACACCTTC
-	TRBD1	TRBV6-6	TRBJ1-6	CASRSGGADSPLHF	TGTGCCAGCAGATCAGGGGGCGCGGATTCACCCCTCCACTTT
-	-	TRBV6-2/TRBV6-3	TRBJ2-2	CASSFTGELFF	TGTGCCAGCAGTTTCACCGGGGAGCTGTTTTTT
-	-	TRBV11-3	TRBJ2-3	CASSSRGGDRGTDTQYF	TGTGCCAGCAGCTCCCGGGGGGGGGACAGGGGCACAGATACGCAGTATTTT
-	-	TRBV5-1	TRBJ2-7	CASSLAPGVQTYEQYF	TGCGCCAGCAGCTTGGCCCCAGGCGTGCAGACCTACGAGCAGTACTTC
-	-	TRBV28	TRBJ2-1	CASSPSSYNEQFF	TGTGCCAGCAGCCCGAGCTCCTACAATGAGCAGTTCTTC
-	-	TRBV19	TRBJ1-1	CASSIHRLNTEAFF	TGTGCCAGTAGTATCCACCGATTGAACACTGAAGCTTTCTTT
once	-	TRBV5-4	TRBJ2-3	CASSPGQPSTDTQYF	TGTGCCAGCAGCCCTGGACAGCCTAGCACAGATACGCAGTATTTT
-	-	TRBV25-1	TRBJ2-7	CASSATYEQYF	TGTGCCAGCAGTGCCACCTACGAGCAGTACTTC
-	-	TRBV30	TRBJ1-3	CAWSPGSGNTIYF	TGTGCCTGGAGTCCTGGCTCTGGAAACACCATATATTTT
-	-	TRBV9	TRBJ1-1	CASSSGVLNTEAFF	TGTGCCAGCAGCTCAGGGGTTCTGAACACTGAAGCTTTCTTT
once	TRBD1	TRBV7-9	TRBJ2-7	CASSLQGAGEQYF	TGTGCCAGCAGCCTTCAGGGGGCGGGCGAGCAGTACTTC
-	-	TRBV7-2	TRBJ1-2	CASSLAPGRNYGYTF	TGTGCCAGCAGCTTAGCGCCGGGACGGAACTATGGCTACACCTTC
many	-	TRBV19	TRBJ1-5	CASSIDWTHGQPQHF	TGTGCCAGTAGTATAGACTGGACCCACGGCCAGCCCCAGCATTTT
few	-	TRBV2	TRBJ1-6	CASMPRASSYNSPLHF	TGTGCCAGCATGCCCAGGGCTAGCTCCTATAATTCACCCCTCCACTTT
-	TRBD2	TRBV19	TRBJ2-3	CASSLAGTRTDTQYF	TGTGCCAGTAGCTTAGCGGGGACTCGCACAGATACGCAGTATTTT
few	TRBD1	TRBV27	TRBJ2-2	CASRGQSNTGELFF	TGTGCCAGCCGGGGACAGTCGAACACCGGGGAGCTGTTTTTT
once	-	TRBV9	TRBJ2-5	CASSGATGTPSLQETQYF	TGTGCCAGCAGCGGAGCTACCGGGACACCCTCCCTTCAAGAGACCCAGTACTTC
-	-	TRBV19	TRBJ1-6	CASSIGTQSSYNSPLHF	TGTGCCAGTAGTATAGGGACACAAAGCTCCTATAATTCACCCCTCCACTTT
-	-	TRBV7-9	TRBJ2-3	CASSLATTPSTDTQYF	TGTGCCAGCAGCTTAGCGACAACCCCTAGCACAGATACGCAGTATTTT
-	-	TRBV10-3	TRBJ2-1	CAISDATASSYNEQFF	TGTGCCATCAGTGACGCTACGGCCAGCTCCTACAATGAGCAGTTCTTC
-	TRBD1	TRBV5-5	TRBJ1-1	CASSLRQGRNTEAFF	TGTGCCAGCAGCTTGAGACAGGGCAGGAACACTGAAGCTTTCTTT
-	-	TRBV3-1/TRBV3-2	TRBJ2-5	CASSQAGAGGETQYF	TGTGCCAGCAGCCAAGCGGGCGCGGGTGGGGAGACCCAGTACTTC